Below, 11 T cell receptor beta chains from the same sample are listed, as sequenced in a study of cytomegalovirus exposure and HLA in healthy donors. It was with 60 Vbeta and 13 Jbeta primers that the PCR ran. Produced via immunoSEQ multiplex PCR; TCRdb's table is partial and in-frame only. The repertoire holds approximately 260,000 clones, 70% to 90% seen once, with roughly 2% in the top ten. The sequenced material came from PBMCs. These receptors originate from a woman in her thirties or forties in good health and CMV-seropositive.

The chain joins TRBV6-1 to TRBJ2-7; the D gene is possibly TRBD1 (5 bases). In germline, CDR1 is MNHNS, CDR2 SASEGT. The CDR3 extends over 14 amino acids. Between the trimmed V and J ends, which lost 8 bases and 5 bases, there was a span of 19 bases. CDR3 DNA sequence: TGTGCCAGCGGTGGGGCGTCCACCTTCGACGAGCAGTACTTC. Residues: CASGGASTFDEQYF.

This chain uses TRBV2 with TRBJ1-2; 7 nucleotides align to TRBD1. Losses at the gene ends were 5 bases for V and 4 bases for J; bases not matched to a gene: 10. CDR3 length: 15 residues. Germline CDR1 is SNHLY and CDR2 is FYNNEI. CDR3 in amino acids: CASSPATGFLYGYTF. CDR3 nucleotide sequence: TGTGCCAGCAGTCCCGCGACAGGGTTTCTCTATGGCTACACCTTC. Based on the CDR3 plus reference TRBV2 and TRBJ1-2, the full variable domain is EPEVTQTPSHQVTQMGQEVILRCVPISNHLYFYWYRQILGQKVEFLVSFYNNEISEKSEIFDDQFSVERPDGSNFTLKIRSTKLEDSAMYFCASSPATGFLYGYTFGSGTRLTVV.

The chain has TRBV9 and TRBJ2-1, with D possibly being TRBD2 (6 bases). V lost 4 bases to trimming and J lost 6 bases, with 17 bases between them. The germline CDR1 and CDR2 sequences are SGDLS and YYNGEE. The CDR3 totals 15 residues. The CDR3 here is CASSSAGIGGNEQFF. DNA of the CDR3: TGTGCCAGCAGCTCGGCAGGGATCGGGGGCAATGAGCAGTTCTTC.

The chain employs TRBV5-1 and TRBJ2-7; D might be TRBD2 (6 bases). This CDR3 spans 14 amino acids. Germline V lookup: CDR1 SGHRS, CDR2 YFSETQ. V was clipped by 5 bases and J by 2 bases, with 14 bases between them. CDR3 loop: CASRTGDLAYEQYF. CDR3 sequence (DNA): TGCGCCAGCAGAACGGGAGACTTGGCCTACGAGCAGTACTTC.

In the case of this clone: Other nucleotide sequences in the sample specify the same CDR3. This sequence joins TRBV28 and TRBJ1-1, with 10 positions matching TRBD1. Germline CDR1 and CDR2: MDHEN and SYDVKM. V gave up 3 bases and J gave up 5 bases; unmatched junction bases: 3. The CDR3 loop spans 14 amino acids. CDR3 bases: TGTGCCAGCAGTTTTGGGGACAGGGGTACTGAAGCTTTCTTT. Amino acid sequence: CASSFGDRGTEAFF.

The chain combines TRBV7-2 with TRBJ1-2; TRBD1 agrees at 7 bases. CDR1 and CDR2 (germline): SGHTA, FQGNSA. V shed 1 base and J 4 bases; nucleotides not matched to a gene: 6. The CDR3 consists of 15 residues. The CDR3 spells CASSLVGQAGYGYTF. The CDR3 DNA is TGTGCCAGCAGCTTAGTTGGACAGGCTGGCTATGGCTACACCTTC.

The J gene is TRBJ2-3, the V gene TRBV29-1; unclear D gene. Trimming took off 2 bases at V and 2 bases at J, with 5 bases between the two ends. This CDR3 is built from 12 residues. The V gene's germline CDR1 is SQVTM and CDR2 ANQGSEA. CDR3 sequence: CSVETHTDTQYF. The CDR3 DNA follows: TGCAGCGTTGAAACACACACAGATACGCAGTATTTT.

This chain uses TRBV29-1 with TRBJ2-5, with 8 bases identical to TRBD2. Trimming removed 1 base from V and 3 bases from J; junction bases left unmatched: 1. The CDR3 consists of 13 residues. Germline V gene lookup returns CDR1 SQVTM and CDR2 ANQGSEA. The CDR3: CSVEGGRKETQYF. The CDR3 region has the DNA TGCAGCGTTGAAGGCGGGAGGAAAGAGACCCAGTACTTC.

The chain joins TRBV28 to TRBJ1-1, with 7 positions matching TRBD1. Trimming cost V 6 bases and J 7 bases; bases outside gene matches: 8. Germline V CDR1 and CDR2: MDHEN, SYDVKM. This CDR3 is built from 13 residues. This CDR3 is CASRFLDRDEAFF. The CDR3 DNA follows: TGTGCCAGCAGATTCCTCGACAGGGATGAAGCTTTCTTT.

The CDR3 region is CASSRTSRRETQYF. For the CDR3, the DNA is TGTGCCAGCAGCCGGACTAGCCGAAGGGAGACCCAGTACTTC. The chain links TRBV7-9 to TRBJ2-5; 8 nucleotides align to TRBD2. V was pared by 5 bases and J by 5 bases, with 7 bases of the junction left unmatched. The CDR3 contains 14 residues. Germline V gene data show CDR1 as SEHNR and CDR2 as FQNEAQ (reference sequence).

The chain recombines TRBV27 with TRBJ1-4; 9 nucleotides match TRBD1. The germline V gene encodes CDR1 MNHEY and CDR2 SMNVEV (reference sequence). The CDR3 consists of 16 residues. J lost 5 bases, V lost 3 bases, and 7 bases had no gene match. CDR3 region: CASSFFRTGANEKLFF. In DNA, the CDR3 is TGTGCCAGCAGTTTTTTTCGGACAGGGGCGAATGAAAAACTGTTTTTT. Combining the CDR3 with reference TRBV27 and TRBJ1-4 gives the whole variable domain EAQVTQNPRYLITVTGKKLTVTCSQNMNHEYMSWYRQDPGLGLRQIYYSMNVEVTDKGDVPEGYKVSRKEKRNFPLILESPSPNQTSLYFCASSFFRTGANEKLFFGSGTQLSVL.